This T cell receptor (beta chain) was captured by sequencing in a study of T cells in localized non-small cell lung cancer. In the case of this clone: Its target is not known.

Trimming removed 3 bases at V and 2 bases at J, with 13 bases between. Germline V gene data show CDR1 as MNHEY and CDR2 as SMNVEV (reference sequence). This CDR3 has 15 residues. Study observations and caveats: Multi-region tumor sequencing was not done, so intratumor heterogeneity could not be excluded. In the blood, greater T cell density corresponded to longer overall survival. The appearance of a median 57 of the top 100 tumor clones was seen in adjacent lung. Exceeding tumor, uninvolved adjacent lung had the highest T cell clonality.

This table comes from immunoSEQ multiplex PCR, and its TCRdb copy is limited to in-frame clones, with some not included. The repertoire includes almost 35,000 clones, just over 90% of them detected once, and approximately 7.9% sits in the top ten. The sequences come from peripheral blood, collected before any cancer treatment. The chain has TRBV27 and TRBJ1-1; D is unclear. The TCR comes from a female donor of 60 years or more with stage I lung adenocarcinoma. The CDR3 here is CASSLGNAQNTEAFF. The CDR3 DNA is TGTGCCAGCAGTTTGGGGAATGCCCAAAACACTGAAGCTTTCTTT.